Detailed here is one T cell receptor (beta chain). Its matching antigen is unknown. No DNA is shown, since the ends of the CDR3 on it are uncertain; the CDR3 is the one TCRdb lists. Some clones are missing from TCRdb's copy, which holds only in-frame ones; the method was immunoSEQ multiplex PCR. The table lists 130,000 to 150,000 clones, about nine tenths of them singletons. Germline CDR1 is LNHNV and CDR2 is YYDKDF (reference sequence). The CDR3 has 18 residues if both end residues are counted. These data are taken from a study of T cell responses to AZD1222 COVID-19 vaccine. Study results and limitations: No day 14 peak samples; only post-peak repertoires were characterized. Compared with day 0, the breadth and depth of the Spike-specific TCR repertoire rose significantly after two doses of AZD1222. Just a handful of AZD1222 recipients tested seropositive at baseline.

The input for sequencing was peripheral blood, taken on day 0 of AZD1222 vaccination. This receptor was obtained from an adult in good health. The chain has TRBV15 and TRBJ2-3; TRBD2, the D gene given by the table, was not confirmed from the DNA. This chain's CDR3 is CATSSTSRGSPFTDTQYF.